This TCR beta chain was recovered during a study of T-cell reconstitution after alpha-beta-depleted transplantation in children. Study-level results: From newly produced T cells came most of the T-cell counts and diversity one year after transplant.

Unique molecular identifiers were built into the TCRbeta library. TCRdb analysed the PCR reads with MiXCR anew, one entry per CDR3 protein. The sample carries around 370,000 distinct CDR3 sequences, 16% recorded once. This CDR3 spans 13 amino acids. Germline trimming cut 6 bases from V and 5 bases from J; bases unmatched to any gene: 3. Germline V lookup: CDR1 SQVTM, CDR2 ANQGSEA. Regarding this clonotype: The antigen remains unidentified.

The sequence was collected from a male patient aged 2-9 years who had a stem cell transplant for acute lymphoblastic leukemia, so the T cells may come from the graft donor. This chain links TRBV29-1 with TRBJ2-1, with TRBD2 identical over 11 bases. Sequences were derived from PBMCs, mostly from graft donor cells, sampled 360 days after TCRalphabeta/CD19-depleted stem cell transplant. The CDR3 spells CSVGSGGDNEQFF. For the CDR3, the DNA is TGCAGCGTCGGTAGCGGGGGGGACAATGAGCAGTTCTTC.